This T cell receptor (beta chain) was sequenced in a study of T-cell reconstitution after alpha-beta-depleted transplantation in children. Study findings and constraints: Diversity and T-cell counts at one year after transplant derived mostly from new T cells.

CDR1 and CDR2 (germline): SGHKS, YYEKEE (reference sequence). This CDR3 contains 14 residues. Unmatched junction bases numbered 7, after V lost 4 bases and J lost 6 bases. This clonotype was counted ten times or more. Its antigen is undetermined. Molecular barcoding with unique molecular identifiers was used for the TCRbeta library. TCRdb reprocessed the PCR reads with MiXCR, giving one entry per CDR3 protein. The sample comprises under 250,000 distinct CDR3 sequences, approximately 6.9% of which are singletons, and roughly 6% rests with the top ten. The sequence came from a boy between 2 and 10 years old with acute lymphoblastic leukemia, due to receive a stem cell transplant. The source material was PBMCs, sampled before TCRalphabeta/CD19-depleted stem cell transplant. This rearrangement joins TRBV5-5 to TRBJ1-1, with 9 bases that match TRBD1. This chain's CDR3 is CASSRTGVAAEAFF. The CDR3 region has the DNA TGTGCCAGCAGCCGGACAGGGGTGGCCGCTGAAGCTTTCTTT.